Sequencing of this T cell receptor (beta chain) was carried out in a study of blood T cell repertoires in COVID-19. Germline CDR1 LNHDA, CDR2 SQIVND (reference sequence). The V and J ends lost 3 bases and 0 bases, in that order; junction bases with no gene match: 2. CDR3 length: 15 residues. The data were produced by immunoSEQ multiplex PCR, yet TCRdb's version contains in-frame clones alone and is incomplete. The table shows 60,000 to 80,000 clones, with 85% to 90% occurring only once. V and J are TRBV19 and TRBJ2-3; 8 nucleotides line up with TRBD1. The sample taken for sequencing was peripheral blood. The receptor was isolated from a man aged 60 to 75 with acute or convalescent COVID-19. In DNA form, the CDR3 reads TGTGCCAGTAGTATGCGGACAGGGAGCACAGATACGCAGTATTTT. It is translated as CASSMRTGSTDTQYF.